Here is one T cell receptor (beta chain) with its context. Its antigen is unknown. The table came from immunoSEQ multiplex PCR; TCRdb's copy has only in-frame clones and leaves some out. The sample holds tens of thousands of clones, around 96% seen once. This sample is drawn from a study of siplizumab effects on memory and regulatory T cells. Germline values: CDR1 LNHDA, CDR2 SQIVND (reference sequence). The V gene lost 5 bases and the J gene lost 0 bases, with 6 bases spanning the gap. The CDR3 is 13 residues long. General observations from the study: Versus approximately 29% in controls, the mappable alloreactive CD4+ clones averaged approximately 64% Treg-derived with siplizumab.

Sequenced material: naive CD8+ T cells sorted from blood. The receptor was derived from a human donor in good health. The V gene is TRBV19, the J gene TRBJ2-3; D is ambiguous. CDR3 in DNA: TGTGCCAGTAGTCGCAAGAGCACAGATACGCAGTATTTT. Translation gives CASSRKSTDTQYF.